This T cell receptor (beta chain) was sequenced in a study of blood T cell repertoires in COVID-19. Across the whole study: The samples span acute and convalescent COVID-19 from the United States, Italy and Spain. Nucleic acid was either cDNA or gDNA, and it came from T cells, B-cell-depleted T cells, or PBMCs.

The CDR3 sequence is 16 residues long. CDR1 and CDR2 from the germline V gene are LGHDT and YNNKEL (reference sequence). The V end lost 0 bases, the J end lost 3 bases, and 14 bases lay between the germline ends. Source study methods: Estimation of nucleated cell counts relied on the amplification of reference gene primers. Repertoires were generated with immunoSEQ multiplex PCR, while TCRdb's copy carries only in-frame clones and drops some. D and trimming were read from the DNA, whereas the V and J calls and clone size are those reported in that table. Here the sample spans approximately 250,000 clones, 80% to 90% being singletons.

The chain employs TRBV3-1 (or the pseudogene TRBV3-2) and TRBJ1-1, with D hard to call. This receptor was taken from a man aged 45-65 years with acute or convalescent COVID-19. Sequenced material: peripheral blood. CDR3 sequence: CASSQDPGREYTEAFF. CDR3 nucleotide sequence: TGTGCCAGCAGCCAAGATCCGGGGAGGGAGTACACTGAAGCTTTCTTT.